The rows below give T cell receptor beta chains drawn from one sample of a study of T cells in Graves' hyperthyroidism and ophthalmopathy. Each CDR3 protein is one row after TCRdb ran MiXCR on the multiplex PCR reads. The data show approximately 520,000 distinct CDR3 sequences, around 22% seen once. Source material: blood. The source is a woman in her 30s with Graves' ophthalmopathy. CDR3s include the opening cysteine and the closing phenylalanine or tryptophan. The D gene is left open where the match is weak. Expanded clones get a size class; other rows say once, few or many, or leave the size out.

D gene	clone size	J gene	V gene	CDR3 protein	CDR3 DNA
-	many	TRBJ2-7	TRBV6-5	CASRTSGSREQYF	TGTGCCAGCAGGACTTCAGGGTCCCGCGAGCAGTACTTC
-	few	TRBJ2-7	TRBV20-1	CSARGPREYEQYF	TGCAGTGCTAGGGGCCCAAGGGAATACGAGCAGTACTTC
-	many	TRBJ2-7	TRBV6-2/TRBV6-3	CASARAYEQYF	TGTGCCAGCGCCAGGGCCTACGAGCAGTACTTC
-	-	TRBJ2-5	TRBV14	CASRPTGPGPWIETQYF	TGTGCCAGCAGACCCACGGGTCCGGGCCCCTGGATAGAGACCCAGTACTTC
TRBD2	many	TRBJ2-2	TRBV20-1	CSARDLAGDTGELFF	TGCAGTGCTAGAGATCTAGCGGGAGACACCGGGGAGCTGTTTTTT
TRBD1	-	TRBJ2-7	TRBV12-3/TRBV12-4	CASSLKQGPLYEQYF	TGTGCCAGCAGTTTGAAACAGGGGCCTCTTTACGAGCAGTACTTC
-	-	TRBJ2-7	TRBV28	CASSLSPGRGGSYEQYF	TGTGCCAGCAGTCTCTCCCCGGGACGGGGCGGCTCCTACGAGCAGTACTTC
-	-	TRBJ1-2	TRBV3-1	CASSQDTDYGYTF	TGTGCCAGCAGCCAAGACACGGACTATGGCTACACCTTC
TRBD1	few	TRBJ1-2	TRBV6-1	CASRATGIRLNYGYTF	TGTGCCAGCAGGGCGACAGGGATCCGTTTGAACTATGGCTACACCTTC
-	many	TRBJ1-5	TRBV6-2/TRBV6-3	CASSYSSRGQPQHF	TGTGCCAGCAGTTACTCCTCCCGGGGTCAGCCCCAGCATTTT
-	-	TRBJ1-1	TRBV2	CASIRGVQNTEAFF	TGTGCCAGCATCAGGGGAGTGCAGAACACTGAAGCTTTCTTT
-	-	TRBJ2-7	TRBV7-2	CASSPNAYEQYF	TGTGCCAGCAGCCCCAACGCCTACGAGCAGTACTTC
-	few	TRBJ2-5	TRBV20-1	CSARDSVETQYF	TGCAGTGCTAGAGATAGCGTCGAGACCCAGTACTTC
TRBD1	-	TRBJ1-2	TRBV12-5	CASGLPRTGLYGYTF	TGTGCTAGTGGTTTGCCCCGGACAGGTCTATATGGCTACACCTTC
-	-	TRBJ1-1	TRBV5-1	CASRGSGAEAFF	TGCGCCAGCAGAGGGTCGGGGGCTGAAGCTTTCTTT
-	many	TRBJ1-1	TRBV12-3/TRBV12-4	CASSWDTPNTEAFF	TGTGCCAGCAGCTGGGACACTCCCAACACTGAAGCTTTCTTT
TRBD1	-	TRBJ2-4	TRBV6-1	CASSELGTGAHKYF	TGTGCCAGCAGTGAACTGGGGACAGGGGCACATAAGTACTTC
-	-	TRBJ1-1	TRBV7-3	CASSLSANAEAFF	TGTGCCAGCAGCTTGTCAGCAAACGCTGAAGCTTTCTTT
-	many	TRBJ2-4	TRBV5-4	CASSFDVTKNIQYF	TGTGCCAGCAGCTTTGACGTGACCAAAAACATTCAGTACTTC
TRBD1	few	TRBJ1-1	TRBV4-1	CASSQDLTGVGTEAFF	TGCGCCAGCAGCCAAGATCTTACAGGGGTCGGCACTGAAGCTTTCTTT
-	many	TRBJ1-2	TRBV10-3	CAISDDGGYGYTF	TGTGCCATCAGTGATGATGGCGGCTATGGCTACACCTTC
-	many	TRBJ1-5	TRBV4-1	CASSQFWTTQPQHF	TGCGCCAGCAGCCAATTTTGGACAACGCAGCCCCAGCATTTT
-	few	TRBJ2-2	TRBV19	CASSPSGGGAGGELFF	TGTGCCAGTAGTCCAAGTGGAGGGGGCGCCGGCGGGGAGCTGTTTTTT
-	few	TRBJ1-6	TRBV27	CASSPILDRYNSPLHF	TGTGCCAGCAGTCCGATTTTAGACAGATATAATTCACCCCTCCACTTT
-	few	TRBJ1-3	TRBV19	CASSIRQSGNTIYF	TGTGCCAGTAGTATCCGACAGAGCGGAAACACCATATATTTT
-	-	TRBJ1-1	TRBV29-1	CSVEDIMGAEAFF	TGCAGCGTTGAAGATATCATGGGGGCCGAAGCTTTCTTT
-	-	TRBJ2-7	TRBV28	CASSLSQEVGYEQYF	TGTGCCAGCAGTTTAAGTCAGGAGGTTGGGTACGAGCAGTACTTC
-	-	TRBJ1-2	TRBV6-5	CASIYSSNYGYTF	TGTGCCAGCATTTACAGTTCAAACTATGGCTACACCTTC
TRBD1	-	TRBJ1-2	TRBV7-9	CASSTGTAYNYGYTF	TGTGCCAGCAGCACCGGGACAGCTTATAACTATGGCTACACCTTC
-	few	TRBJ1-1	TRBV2	CASSEQSVNTEAFF	TGTGCCAGCAGTGAACAGTCGGTGAACACTGAAGCTTTCTTT
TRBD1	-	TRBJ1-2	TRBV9	CASSVDLHRGPGYGYTF	TGTGCCAGCAGCGTAGACCTCCACAGGGGGCCTGGCTATGGCTACACCTTC
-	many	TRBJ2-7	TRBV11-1	CASSLAGRTPGAYEQYF	TGTGCCAGCAGCTTAGCTGGCAGGACCCCCGGAGCCTACGAGCAGTACTTC
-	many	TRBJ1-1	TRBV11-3	CASSLGHQNTEAFF	TGTGCCAGCAGCTTAGGTCACCAGAACACTGAAGCTTTCTTT
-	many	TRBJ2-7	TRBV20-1	CSAAGRSYEQYF	TGCAGTGCGGCGGGACGCTCCTACGAGCAGTACTTC
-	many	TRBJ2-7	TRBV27	CASSLSFGYEQYF	TGTGCCAGCAGTTTATCGTTCGGTTACGAGCAGTACTTC